The 14 T cell receptor beta chains reported below all come from one sample, sequenced in a study of blood T cell repertoires in COVID-19. Clones were sequenced by immunoSEQ multiplex PCR, and TCRdb holds only the in-frame ones, with some missing. The data show 300,000 to 450,000 clones, 85% seen once. The sample comprised peripheral blood. Source of these receptors: a woman under 30 with acute or convalescent COVID-19.

This chain links TRBV25-1 with TRBJ1-2, with no clear D. This CDR3 region has 14 residues. Between the trimmed V and J ends, which lost 1 base and 10 bases, there was a span of 16 bases. CDR1 and CDR2 (germline): MGHDK, SYGVNS. This CDR3 is CASSESGQNGDYTF. The CDR3 nucleotides are TGTGCCAGCAGTGAATCAGGCCAGAATGGTGACTACACCTTC.

Concerning this clone itself: Other nucleotide sequences from this sample produce the same CDR3. The chain links TRBV5-1 to TRBJ1-1; D possibly corresponds to TRBD1 (6 bases). Trimming cost V 2 bases and J 1 base, with 9 bases left between them. The germline gives CDR1 SGHRS, CDR2 YFSETQ. The CDR3 runs 14 residues. CDR3 in DNA: TGCGCCAGCAGCTTAGGACAGTCGAACACTGAAGCTTTCTTT. It is translated as CASSLGQSNTEAFF.

Remarks on this clone: Other DNA variants within this sample encode the same CDR3. The chain recombines TRBV5-4 with TRBJ1-3, with 8 bases fitting TRBD1. V shed 0 bases and J 0 bases; nucleotides not matched to a gene: 2. Germline V gene lookup returns CDR1 SGHNT and CDR2 YYREEE (reference sequence). There are 16 residues in the CDR3. This chain's CDR3 is CASSLGTGSSGNTIYF. The CDR3 nucleotides read TGTGCCAGCAGCTTGGGGACAGGGTCCTCTGGAAACACCATATATTTT.

The chain has TRBV20-1 and TRBJ1-2; no clear D gene. Trimming left V 3 bases short and J 6 bases short, with 14 bases between. This CDR3 region has 13 residues. The germline CDR1 and CDR2 sequences are DFQATT and SNEGSKA (reference sequence). For the CDR3, the DNA is TGCAGTGCTAGTTGGGGAGGGTTGGATGGCTACACCTTC. Translation gives CSASWGGLDGYTF.

The chain recombines TRBV30 with TRBJ1-6, with TRBD1 matching over 8 bases. The V gene's germline CDR1 is GTSNPN and CDR2 SVGIG (reference sequence). After removal of 0 bases from V and 7 bases from J, the junction contained 5 bases not matched to a gene. This CDR3 spans 15 amino acids. The CDR3: CAWSVGQGLNSPLHF. The DNA of the CDR3 is TGTGCCTGGAGTGTAGGACAGGGTCTGAATTCACCCCTCCACTTT. Supplemented by reference TRBV30 and TRBJ1-6, the full variable domain reads SQTIHQWPATLVQPVGSPLSLECTVEGTSNPNLYWYRQAAGRGLQLLFYSVGIGQISSEVPQNLSASRPQDRQFILSSKKLLLSDSGFYLCAWSVGQGLNSPLHFGNGTRLTVT.

This clone was recorded a few times. The gene calls are TRBV5-1 and TRBJ2-2; perhaps TRBD2 as D (6 bases). This CDR3 comprises 16 residues. The germline V and J ends were trimmed by 1 base and 0 bases, with 10 bases remaining between them. CDR1 and CDR2 from the germline V gene are SGHRS and YFSETQ. The CDR3 region is CASSLPGGTNTGELFF. DNA for the CDR3: TGCGCCAGCAGCTTGCCCGGGGGTACGAACACCGGGGAGCTGTTTTTT.

This chain links TRBV5-4 with TRBJ1-6; D perhaps matches TRBD1 (6 bases). V lost 7 bases, J lost 2 bases, and 10 bases lay in between. The CDR3 consists of 14 residues. The germline V gene has CDR1 SGHNT and CDR2 YYREEE (reference sequence). Here the CDR3 reads CASRQDPYNSPLHF. CDR3 bases: TGTGCCAGCCGACAGGACCCCTATAATTCACCCCTCCACTTT.

The chain combines TRBV3-1 (or the pseudogene TRBV3-2) with TRBJ1-1; possible D gene TRBD1, 5 bases. V was cut by 0 bases and J by 5 bases, with 13 bases left in between. The germline V gene has CDR1 LGHDT and CDR2 YNNKEL (reference sequence). There are 15 residues in the CDR3. CDR3 loop: CASSQDNQGGTEAFF. In nucleotides, the CDR3 is TGTGCCAGCAGCCAAGATAATCAGGGAGGTACTGAAGCTTTCTTT.

This clone was detected ten times or more. The chain uses TRBV27 and TRBJ2-1; the D gene is possibly TRBD2 (6 bases). Trimming removed 2 bases from V and 9 bases from J, with 8 bases in between. Germline V gives CDR1 MNHEY, CDR2 SMNVEV (reference sequence). The CDR3 has 12 residues. The chain's CDR3 is CASSLRGSEQFF. CDR3 coding DNA: TGTGCCAGCAGTTTACGGGGGAGTGAGCAGTTCTTC.

The chain employs TRBV24-1 and TRBJ1-6; 8 positions agree with TRBD1. V shed 5 bases and J 7 bases; nucleotides not matched to a gene: 9. This CDR3 comprises 16 residues. The germline V gene encodes CDR1 KGHDR and CDR2 SFDVKD. CDR3 DNA: TGTGCCACCAGTGGGTCGAACAGGGGGGCGAATTCACCCCTCCACTTT. Its translation: CATSGSNRGANSPLHF.

The chain has TRBV11-2 and TRBJ2-3, with 7 bases that match TRBD2. The CDR3 totals 19 residues. In germline, CDR1 is SGHAT, CDR2 FQNNGV. The V and J ends lost 1 base and 1 base, in that order; junction bases with no gene match: 14. The CDR3: CASSLVGGSEGLGTDTQYF. The CDR3 nucleotides read TGTGCCAGCAGCTTAGTCGGCGGGAGTGAGGGTTTGGGCACAGATACGCAGTATTTT.

This chain links TRBV7-6 with TRBJ2-7; D gene unclear. Germline assignment: CDR1 SGHVS and CDR2 FNYEAQ. V was pared by 5 bases and J by 3 bases, with 2 bases between. There are 10 residues in the CDR3. The CDR3: CASSHYEQYF. The CDR3 DNA reads as TGTGCCAGCAGCCACTACGAGCAGTACTTC.

The chain combines TRBV20-1 with TRBJ2-7; 10 bases line up with TRBD2. Germline loops: CDR1 DFQATT, CDR2 SNEGSKA (reference sequence). The CDR3 covers 13 residues. V dropped 3 bases and J dropped 7; count of bases not matched to a gene: 6. The CDR3 DNA is TGCAGTGCTAGTTCTAGCGGGAGTGGGGAGCAGTACTTC. This translates into CSASSSGSGEQYF.

The chain uses TRBV5-6 and TRBJ1-4; TRBD1 might be the D (6 bases). The germline V gene encodes CDR1 SGHDT and CDR2 YYEEEE. CDR3 length: 15 residues. The V end was cut by 4 bases, the J end by 4 bases, with 14 bases between. This chain's CDR3 is CASSPRQVINEKLFF. Here the CDR3 DNA reads TGTGCCAGCAGCCCCAGACAGGTCATTAATGAAAAACTGTTTTTT.